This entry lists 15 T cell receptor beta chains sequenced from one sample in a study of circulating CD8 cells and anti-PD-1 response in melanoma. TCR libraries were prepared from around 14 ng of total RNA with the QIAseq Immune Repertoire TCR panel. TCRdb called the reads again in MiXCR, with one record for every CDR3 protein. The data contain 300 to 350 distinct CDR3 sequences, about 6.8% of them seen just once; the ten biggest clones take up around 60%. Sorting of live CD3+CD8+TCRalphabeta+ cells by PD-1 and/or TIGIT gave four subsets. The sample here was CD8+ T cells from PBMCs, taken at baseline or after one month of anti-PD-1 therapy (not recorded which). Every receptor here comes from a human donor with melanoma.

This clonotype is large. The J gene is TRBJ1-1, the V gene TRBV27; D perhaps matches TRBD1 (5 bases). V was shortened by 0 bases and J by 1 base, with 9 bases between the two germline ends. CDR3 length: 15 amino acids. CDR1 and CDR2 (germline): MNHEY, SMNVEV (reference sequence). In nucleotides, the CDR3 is TGTGCCAGCAGTTTATCTTTTGGGGGGAACACTGAAGCTTTCTTT. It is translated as CASSLSFGGNTEAFF.

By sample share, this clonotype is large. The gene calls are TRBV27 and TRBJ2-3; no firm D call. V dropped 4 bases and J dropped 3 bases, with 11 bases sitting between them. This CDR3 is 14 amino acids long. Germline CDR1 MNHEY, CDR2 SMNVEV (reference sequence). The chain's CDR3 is CASSWGSYTDTQYF. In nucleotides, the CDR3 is TGTGCCAGCAGTTGGGGATCTTATACAGATACGCAGTATTTT.

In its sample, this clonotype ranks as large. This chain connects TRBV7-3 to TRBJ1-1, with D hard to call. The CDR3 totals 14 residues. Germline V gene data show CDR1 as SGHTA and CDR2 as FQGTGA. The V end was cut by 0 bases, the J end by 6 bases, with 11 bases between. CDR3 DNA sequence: TGTGCCAGCAGCTTAACCGGGAGGGTTGCTGAAGCTTTCTTT. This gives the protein CASSLTGRVAEAFF.

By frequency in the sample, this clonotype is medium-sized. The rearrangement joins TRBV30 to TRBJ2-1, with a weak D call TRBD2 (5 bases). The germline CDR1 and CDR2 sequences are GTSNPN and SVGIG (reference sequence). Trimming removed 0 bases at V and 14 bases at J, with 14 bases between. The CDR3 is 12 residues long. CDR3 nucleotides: TGTGCCTGGAGTGTTGACGGCCCGAGGGAGTTCTTC. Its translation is CAWSVDGPREFF.

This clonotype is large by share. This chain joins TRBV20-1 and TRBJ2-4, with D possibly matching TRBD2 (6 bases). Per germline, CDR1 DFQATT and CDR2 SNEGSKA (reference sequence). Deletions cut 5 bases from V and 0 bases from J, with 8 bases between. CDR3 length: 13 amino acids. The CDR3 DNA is TGCAGTGCTGGGGGACTAGCCAAAAACATTCAGTACTTC. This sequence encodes CSAGGLAKNIQYF.

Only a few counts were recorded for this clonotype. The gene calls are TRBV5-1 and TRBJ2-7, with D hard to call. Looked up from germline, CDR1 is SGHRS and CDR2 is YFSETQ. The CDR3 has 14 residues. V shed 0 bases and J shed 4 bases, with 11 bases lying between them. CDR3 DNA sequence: TGCGCCAGCAGCTTGGTTTTCGGAGCATACGAGCAGTACTTC. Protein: CASSLVFGAYEQYF. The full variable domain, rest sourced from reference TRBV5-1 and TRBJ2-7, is KAGVTQTPRYLIKTRGQQVTLSCSPISGHRSVSWYQQTPGQGLQFLFEYFSETQRNKGNFPGRFSGRQFSNSRSEMNVSTLELGDSALYLCASSLVFGAYEQYFGPGTRLTVT.

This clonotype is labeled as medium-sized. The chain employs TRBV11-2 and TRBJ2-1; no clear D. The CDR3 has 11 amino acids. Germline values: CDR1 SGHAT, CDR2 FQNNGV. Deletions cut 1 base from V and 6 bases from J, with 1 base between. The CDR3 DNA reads TGTGCCAGCAGCTTAGCCAATGAGCAGTTCTTC. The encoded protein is CASSLANEQFF.

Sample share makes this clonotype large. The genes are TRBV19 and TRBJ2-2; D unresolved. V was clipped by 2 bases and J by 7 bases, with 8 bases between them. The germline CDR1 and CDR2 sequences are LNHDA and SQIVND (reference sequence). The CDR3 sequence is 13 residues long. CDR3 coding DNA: TGTGCCAGTAGTATATGGAGTAACGGGGAGCTGTTTTTT. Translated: CASSIWSNGELFF. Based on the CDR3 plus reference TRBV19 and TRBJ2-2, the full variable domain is DGGITQSPKYLFRKEGQNVTLSCEQNLNHDAMYWYRQDPGQGLRLIYYSQIVNDFQKGDIAEGYSVSREKKESFPLTVTSAQKNPTAFYLCASSIWSNGELFFGEGSRLTVL.

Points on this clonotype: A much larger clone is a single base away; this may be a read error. Written as DNA, the CDR3 is TGTGCCAGCACCGGACCGGGGGGCTCCTACAATGAGCAGTACTTC. Protein product: CASTGPGGSYNEQYF. This rearrangement joins TRBV28 to TRBJ2-7; D perhaps matches TRBD2 (7 bases). The CDR3 loop spans 15 amino acids. Germline V gene data show CDR1 as MDHEN and CDR2 as SYDVKM. V was shortened by 7 bases and J by 7 bases, with 23 bases between the two germline ends.

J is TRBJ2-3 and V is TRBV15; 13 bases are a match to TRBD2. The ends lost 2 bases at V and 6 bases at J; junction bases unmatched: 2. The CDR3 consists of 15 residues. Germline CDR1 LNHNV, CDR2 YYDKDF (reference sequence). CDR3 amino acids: CATSRRTSGSDTQYF. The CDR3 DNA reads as TGTGCCACCAGCAGAAGGACTAGCGGGAGTGATACGCAGTATTTT.

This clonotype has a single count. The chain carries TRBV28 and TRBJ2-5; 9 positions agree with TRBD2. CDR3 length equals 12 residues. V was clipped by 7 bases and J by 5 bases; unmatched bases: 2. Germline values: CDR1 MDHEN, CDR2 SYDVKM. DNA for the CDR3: TGTGCCAGCACCAGCGGGAGGGAGACCCAGTACTTC. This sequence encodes CASTSGRETQYF.

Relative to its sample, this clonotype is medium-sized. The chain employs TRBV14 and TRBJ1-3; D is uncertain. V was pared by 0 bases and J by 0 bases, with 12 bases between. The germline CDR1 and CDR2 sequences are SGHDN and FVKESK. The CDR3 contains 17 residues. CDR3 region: CASSQDLTGSSGNTIYF. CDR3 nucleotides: TGTGCCAGCAGCCAAGACCTCACGGGATCCTCTGGAAACACCATATATTTT.

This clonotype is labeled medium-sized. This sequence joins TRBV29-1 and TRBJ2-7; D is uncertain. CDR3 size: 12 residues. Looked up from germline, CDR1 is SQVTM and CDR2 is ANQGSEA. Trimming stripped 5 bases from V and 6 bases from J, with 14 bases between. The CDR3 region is CSVLLPGPEQYF. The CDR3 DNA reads TGCAGCGTTTTGCTACCCGGACCCGAGCAGTACTTC.

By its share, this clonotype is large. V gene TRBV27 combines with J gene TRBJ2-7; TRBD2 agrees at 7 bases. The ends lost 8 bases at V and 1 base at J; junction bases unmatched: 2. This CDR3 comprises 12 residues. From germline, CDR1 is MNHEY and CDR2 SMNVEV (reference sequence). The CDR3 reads CASRGESYEQYF. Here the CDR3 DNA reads TGTGCCAGCCGGGGGGAATCCTACGAGCAGTACTTC.

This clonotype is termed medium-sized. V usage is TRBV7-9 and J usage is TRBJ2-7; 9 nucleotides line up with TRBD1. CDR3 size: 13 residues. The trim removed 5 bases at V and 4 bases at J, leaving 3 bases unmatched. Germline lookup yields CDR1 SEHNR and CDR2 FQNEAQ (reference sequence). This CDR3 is CASSTGTGYEQYF. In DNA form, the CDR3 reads TGTGCCAGCAGCACCGGGACAGGGTACGAGCAGTACTTC.